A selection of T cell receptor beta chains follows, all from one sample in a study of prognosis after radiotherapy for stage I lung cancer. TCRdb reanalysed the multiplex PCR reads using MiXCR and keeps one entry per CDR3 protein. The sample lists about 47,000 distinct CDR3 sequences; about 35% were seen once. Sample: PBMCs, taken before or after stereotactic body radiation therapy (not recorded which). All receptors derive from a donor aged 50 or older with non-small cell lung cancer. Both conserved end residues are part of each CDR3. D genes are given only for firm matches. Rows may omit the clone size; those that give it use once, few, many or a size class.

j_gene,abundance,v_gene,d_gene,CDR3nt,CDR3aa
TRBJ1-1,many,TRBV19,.,TGTGCCAGTAGTATAGGAGGAGGTACAGTCGGCACTGAAGCTTTCTTT,CASSIGGGTVGTEAFF
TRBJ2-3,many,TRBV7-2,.,TGTGCCAGCAGCTTAGCGGGGAGTGTTACGCAGTATTTT,CASSLAGSVTQYF
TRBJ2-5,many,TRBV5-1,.,TGCGCCAGCAGTCTCCCAACAGGGTTACAAGAGACCCAGTACTTC,CASSLPTGLQETQYF
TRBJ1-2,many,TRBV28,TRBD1,TGTGCCAGCACCTGGACAGGGGGGGGCTATGGCTACACCTTC,CASTWTGGGYGYTF
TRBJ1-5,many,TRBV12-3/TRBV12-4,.,TGTGCCAGCAGTTTAGTGGCAGGCAATCAGCCCCAGCATTTT,CASSLVAGNQPQHF
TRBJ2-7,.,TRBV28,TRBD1,TGTTCCAGCAGTTTCGGGACAGGAGCCTACGAGCAGTACTTC,CSSSFGTGAYEQYF
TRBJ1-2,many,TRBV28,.,TGTGCCAGCAGTCAGACCGTGGGGGTGTATGGCTACACCTTC,CASSQTVGVYGYTF
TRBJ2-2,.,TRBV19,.,TGTGCCAGTAGTATAAAGGCGCCGAAAAACACCGGGGAGCTGTTTTTT,CASSIKAPKNTGELFF
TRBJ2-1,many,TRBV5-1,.,TGCGCCAGCAGCTTACAACAGTACAATGAGCAGTTCTTC,CASSLQQYNEQFF
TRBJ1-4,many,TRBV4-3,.,TGCGCCAGCAGCCAAACTCGGGACTTTTCAACTAATGAAAAACTGTTTTTT,CASSQTRDFSTNEKLFF
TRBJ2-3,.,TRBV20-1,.,TGCAGTGCTAGGGAGCAGGCTAGCACAGATACGCAGTATTTT,CSAREQASTDTQYF
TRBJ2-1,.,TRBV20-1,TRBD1,TGCAGTGCCATAGATCAACGGACAGGGGGCCTGAATGAGCAGTTCTTC,CSAIDQRTGGLNEQFF
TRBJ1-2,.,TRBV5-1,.,TGTGCCAGCAGCTTACAGACGTCTAACTATGGCTACACCTTC,CASSLQTSNYGYTF
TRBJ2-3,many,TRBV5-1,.,TGCGCCAGCAGCCCGCAGTCCGCTTTGCGTGATACGCAGTATTTT,CASSPQSALRDTQYF
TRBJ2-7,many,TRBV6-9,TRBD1,TGTGCCAGCAGTTACTCCCTGGGGACAGGGGGTTCCGAGCAGTACTTC,CASSYSLGTGGSEQYF
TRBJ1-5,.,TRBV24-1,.,TGTGCCACCAGCGCCCAAACCGGGCAGACCCAGCATTTT,CATSAQTGQTQHF
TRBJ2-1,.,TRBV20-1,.,TGCAGTGCTAGTGCCGGGACTGGATCCTATGAGCAGTTCTTC,CSASAGTGSYEQFF
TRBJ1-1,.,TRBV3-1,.,TGTGCCAGCAGCCATCCCCAGGTAGCGGTCGGGGCTTTCTTT,CASSHPQVAVGAFF
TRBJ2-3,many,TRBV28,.,TGTGCCAGCAGCGCACGGGGCGGAAGCACAGATACGCAGTATTTT,CASSARGGSTDTQYF
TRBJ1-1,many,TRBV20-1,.,TGCAGTGCTGCTCGGGACTCACGGAACACTGAAGCTTTCTTT,CSAARDSRNTEAFF
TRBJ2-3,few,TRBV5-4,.,TGTGCCAGCAGCTTAGGGGGAGCGGGAGATACGCAGTATTTT,CASSLGGAGDTQYF
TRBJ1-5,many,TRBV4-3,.,TGCGCCAGCAGCCAAGACGTCTTACAGCCCCAGCATTTT,CASSQDVLQPQHF
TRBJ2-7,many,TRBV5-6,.,TGTGCCAGCAGCTTTTCAGGGAGAGCCAATTTCGAGCAGTACTTC,CASSFSGRANFEQYF
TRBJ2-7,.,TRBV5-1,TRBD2,TGCGCCAGCAGCTCCCTCACTAGCGTTGGAGGTTTGTTCGATCAGTACTTC,CASSSLTSVGGLFDQYF
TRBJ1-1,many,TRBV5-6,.,TGTGCCAGCAGCTTGAGTCCGGGGGCCAAAGCTTTCTTT,CASSLSPGAKAFF
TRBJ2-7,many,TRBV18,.,TGTGCCAGCTCCACCACTCGGGATGTTGGCGAGCAGTACTTC,CASSTTRDVGEQYF
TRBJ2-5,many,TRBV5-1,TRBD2,TGCGCCAGCAGGCGGACTAGCGATCAAGAGACCCAGTACTTC,CASRRTSDQETQYF
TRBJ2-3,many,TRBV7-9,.,TGTGCCAGCAGCTTAAGCAGACATGACACAGATACGCAGTATTTT,CASSLSRHDTDTQYF
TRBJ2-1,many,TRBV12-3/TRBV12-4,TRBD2,TGTGCCAGCAGCGGGGCAACTAGCGGGAGCTCCTACAATGAGCAGTTCTTC,CASSGATSGSSYNEQFF
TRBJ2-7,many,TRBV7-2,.,TGTGCCAGCAGTTTTAGGGGGGGGGGAGACGAGCAGTACTTC,CASSFRGGGDEQYF
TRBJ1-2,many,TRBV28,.,TGTGCCAGCAGTTTAACCCACCCGGCCGTGAGGGGTGGCTACACCTTC,CASSLTHPAVRGGYTF